The 10 T cell receptor beta chains presented below share a single source sample, sequenced in a study of CXCR3-negative and CXCR3-positive naive CD8 T cells. cDNA libraries for TRB were generated by 5' RACE incorporating UMI labels. Following a re-call of the 5' RACE reads, TCRdb has one entry per CDR3 protein and lacks DNA. This sample's table has about 8,300 distinct CDR3 sequences. Sequencing used naive CXCR3- CD8+ T cells from blood. Subset meaning: CD45RO-CCR7+CD27+CD95- naive CD8+ T cells lacking CXCR3 (TNR3-). The receptors were gathered from a human donor in good health. Some clones in this sample may be carry-over from other donors' samples.

This clonotype is medium-sized (0.01 to 0.1%) by frequency. This chain links TRBV7-2 with TRBJ1-1; TCRdb designates TRBD1, a call that cannot be tested without DNA. The CDR3 is made up of 14 amino acids. Per germline, CDR1 SGHTA and CDR2 FQGNSA. The CDR3 loop reads CASSALGLNTEAFF.

The chain combines TRBV7-6 with TRBJ2-7; TCRdb's D gene call, TRBD2, goes unchecked for lack of DNA. The CDR3 spans 16 residues. Germline V gives CDR1 SGHVS, CDR2 FNYEAQ. CDR3: CASSLGLAGGMEEQYF.

This clonotype shows up as medium-sized by frequency. J is TRBJ1-5 and V is TRBV6-1. The length of the CDR3 is 13 residues. CDR1 is MNHNS, CDR2 SASEGT, per germline. This CDR3 reads CASKKYSNQPQHF.

This sequence joins TRBV19 and TRBJ2-3; TCRdb selects TRBD1, and the lack of DNA leaves this call unchecked. The CDR3 has 16 residues. Germline loops: CDR1 LNHDA, CDR2 SQIVND (reference sequence). The CDR3 here is CASSPGTGDRTDTQYF.

The chain carries TRBV20-1 and TRBJ2-1; absent DNA, TCRdb's TRBD2 call cannot be checked. The CDR3 length is 15 residues. Germline V gives CDR1 DFQATT, CDR2 SNEGSKA (reference sequence). The CDR3: CSARDLSGTYNEQFF.

This chain links TRBV29-1 with TRBJ2-7; checking the TCRdb D call of TRBD1 is not possible without DNA. Germline V lookup: CDR1 SQVTM, CDR2 ANQGSEA. CDR3 length equals 17 residues. The CDR3 loop is CSVERRIQGAAFYEQYF.

This clonotype counts as medium-sized by frequency. The J gene is TRBJ2-1, the V gene TRBV4-1; TCRdb indicates TRBD1, and absent DNA this call remains unverified. CDR3 length: 16 amino acids. In germline, CDR1 is MGHRA, CDR2 YSYEKL. The CDR3: CASSHPTGSSYNEQFF.

The chain carries TRBV15 and TRBJ1-2; lacking DNA, the TRBD1 call made by TCRdb goes unchecked. In germline, CDR1 is LNHNV, CDR2 YYDKDF (reference sequence). This CDR3 is 14 amino acids long. The CDR3 spells CATSRETGGDGYTF.

This clonotype is deemed medium-sized by its frequency. This chain links TRBV29-1 with TRBJ1-2. Germline CDR1 reads SQVTM; CDR2 reads ANQGSEA. The CDR3 is 13 amino acids. This chain's CDR3 is CSAKAEQSYGYTF. Complete variable domain (other parts from reference TRBV29-1 and TRBJ1-2): SAVISQKPSRDICQRGTSLTIQCQVDSQVTMMFWYRQQPGQSLTLIATANQGSEATYESGFVIDKFPISRPNLTFSTLTVSNMSPEDSSIYLCSAKAEQSYGYTFGSGTRLTVV.

The CDR3 sequence is CSVGPGGGGWREQYF. The chain employs TRBV29-1 and TRBJ2-7; TCRdb's D call of TRBD1 is untestable without DNA. The germline gives CDR1 SQVTM, CDR2 ANQGSEA. This CDR3 region has 15 residues.